These 27 T cell receptor beta chains came from one sample sequenced in a study of blood T cell repertoires in COVID-19. Generated by immunoSEQ multiplex PCR, the TCRdb table keeps only in-frame clones and is missing some. In the table there are about 230,000 clones, more than 70% of which are singletons. Sequencing input: peripheral blood. The receptors were sampled from a man between 40 and 49 years old with active or convalescent COVID-19.

The chain carries TRBV30 and TRBJ2-1; tentatively, D is TRBD2 (6 bases). Per germline, CDR1 GTSNPN and CDR2 SVGIG (reference sequence). The CDR3 has 13 amino acids. The V gene lost 5 bases and the J gene lost 2 bases, with 10 bases spanning the gap. The CDR3 DNA follows: TGTGCCTGGGGGGACTCAGCCTACAATGAGCAGTTCTTC. Its protein is CAWGDSAYNEQFF.

This chain joins TRBV10-3 and TRBJ1-1; 7 nucleotides match TRBD1. The V gene's germline CDR1 is ENHRY and CDR2 SYGVKD. J was trimmed by 7 bases and V by 3 bases; bases with no gene match: 8. This CDR3 spans 14 amino acids. The CDR3 is CAISDGQVMIEAFF. In nucleotides, the CDR3 is TGTGCCATCAGTGACGGACAGGTGATGATTGAAGCTTTCTTT.

The V and J genes are TRBV6-5 and TRBJ1-2; TRBD1 matches 7 bases. CDR1 is MNHEY, CDR2 SVGAGI, per germline. V shed 4 bases, J shed 3 bases, and the junction held 11 bases outside the gene matches. The CDR3 runs 16 residues. The CDR3 sequence is CASSSFGTVLHYGYTF. The CDR3 DNA sequence: TGTGCCAGCAGTTCGTTTGGGACAGTTCTACACTATGGCTACACCTTC.

In its sample, this clone was seen many times. The chain employs TRBV4-1 and TRBJ2-7; 11 bases match TRBD1. Trimming cost V 1 base and J 3 bases; bases outside gene matches: 11. Germline V gene sequence: CDR1 MGHRA, CDR2 YSYEKL. CDR3 length: 18 residues. CDR3 sequence: CASSQGEVAGTGGYEQYF. DNA of the CDR3: TGCGCCAGCAGCCAAGGGGAAGTAGCCGGGACAGGGGGCTACGAGCAGTACTTC.

The chain is built from TRBV2 and TRBJ2-6; the D is unclear. The CDR3 has 12 residues. V gave up 8 bases and J gave up 1 base, with 3 bases separating them. The germline V gene has CDR1 SNHLY and CDR2 FYNNEI. The CDR3 DNA is TGTGCCAGCCTATCTGGGGCCAACGTCCTGACTTTC. Residues: CASLSGANVLTF. Supplemented by reference TRBV2 and TRBJ2-6, the full variable domain reads EPEVTQTPSHQVTQMGQEVILRCVPISNHLYFYWYRQILGQKVEFLVSFYNNEISEKSEIFDDQFSVERPDGSNFTLKIRSTKLEDSAMYFCASLSGANVLTFGAGSRLTVL.

This chain connects TRBV5-1 to TRBJ1-6; 10 bases fit TRBD1. This CDR3 is built from 15 residues. Germline V lookup: CDR1 SGHRS, CDR2 YFSETQ. The V and J ends lost 0 bases and 8 bases, in that order; junction bases with no gene match: 2. CDR3 protein: CASSLAGTGDSPLHF. The DNA for the CDR3 is TGCGCCAGCAGCTTGGCCGGGACAGGGGATTCACCCCTCCACTTT.

This sequence joins TRBV25-1 and TRBJ2-1, with D perhaps matching TRBD2 (6 bases). Trimming removed 3 bases at V and 4 bases at J, with 13 bases between. CDR1 and CDR2 from the germline V gene are MGHDK and SYGVNS. The CDR3 is 15 residues long. The CDR3 loop reads CASSDPGGAYNEQFF. For the CDR3, the DNA is TGTGCCAGCAGTGACCCCGGGGGAGCGTACAATGAGCAGTTCTTC.

This chain links TRBV30 with TRBJ2-5; D is unclear. Trimming took off 1 base at V and 4 bases at J, with 7 bases between the two ends. The germline gives CDR1 GTSNPN, CDR2 SVGIG (reference sequence). The CDR3 runs to 12 residues. The CDR3 spells CAWSASGETQYF. CDR3 DNA: TGTGCCTGGAGTGCTAGTGGAGAGACCCAGTACTTC.

This clone was counted a few times. J is TRBJ1-1 and V is TRBV5-1; 8 bases line up with TRBD1. Germline assignment: CDR1 SGHRS and CDR2 YFSETQ. The CDR3 length is 16 residues. Trimming at V came to 4 bases and at J to 2 bases, leaving 10 bases not matched to a gene. The CDR3 here is CASSTDRGARNTEAFF. CDR3 sequence (DNA): TGCGCCAGCAGCACCGACAGGGGTGCGAGAAACACTGAAGCTTTCTTT. The entire variable domain, with the rest obtained from reference TRBV5-1 and TRBJ1-1, is as follows: KAGVTQTPRYLIKTRGQQVTLSCSPISGHRSVSWYQQTPGQGLQFLFEYFSETQRNKGNFPGRFSGRQFSNSRSEMNVSTLELGDSALYLCASSTDRGARNTEAFFGQGTRLTVV.

The chain uses TRBV20-1 and TRBJ1-2, with 7 positions matching TRBD1. With V trimmed by 6 bases and J by 6 bases, 4 bases remained unmatched. Looked up from germline, CDR1 is DFQATT and CDR2 is SNEGSKA (reference sequence). The CDR3 is made up of 11 amino acids. Written as DNA, the CDR3 is TGCAGTGCAGGGGGCCTCGATGGCTACACCTTC. Its translation is CSAGGLDGYTF.

This clone was observed a single time. The chain couples TRBV4-1 to TRBJ2-5; 7 bases map to TRBD1. CDR3 length: 14 residues. V lost 4 bases and J lost 2; bases outside the gene matches: 4. Germline V gene data show CDR1 as MGHRA and CDR2 as YSYEKL. The CDR3 region is CASSPTGQQETQYF. The DNA of the CDR3 is TGCGCCAGCAGCCCGACGGGACAGCAAGAGACCCAGTACTTC.

This chain links TRBV7-9 with TRBJ1-6; 7 bases are a match to TRBD1. Per the germline V gene, CDR1 is SEHNR and CDR2 is FQNEAQ (reference sequence). The CDR3 is made up of 19 amino acids. V lost 3 bases, J lost 0 bases, and 11 bases stayed unmatched. The CDR3 reads CASSLEGRGSSSYNSPLHF. The CDR3 DNA reads as TGTGCCAGCAGCTTGGAAGGCAGGGGGAGCAGCTCCTATAATTCACCCCTCCACTTT.

The chain recombines TRBV2 with TRBJ1-1, with 8 bases matching TRBD1. The CDR3 contains 13 residues. CDR1 SNHLY and CDR2 FYNNEI come from the germline V gene. V was clipped by 7 bases and J by 1 base; unmatched bases: 2. CDR3 coding DNA: TGTGCCAGCACGGACAGGGAGAACACTGAAGCTTTCTTT. It yields the protein CASTDRENTEAFF. Combining the CDR3 with reference TRBV2 and TRBJ1-1 gives the whole variable domain EPEVTQTPSHQVTQMGQEVILRCVPISNHLYFYWYRQILGQKVEFLVSFYNNEISEKSEIFDDQFSVERPDGSNFTLKIRSTKLEDSAMYFCASTDRENTEAFFGQGTRLTVV.

This chain connects TRBV19 to TRBJ2-7; D unresolved. The V and J ends lost 5 bases and 0 bases respectively, with 14 bases between them. The CDR3 is 15 amino acids. CDR1 is LNHDA and CDR2 is SQIVND in the germline V gene (reference sequence). CDR3 amino acids: CASSYAPGSSYEQYF. The CDR3 nucleotides are TGTGCCAGTAGTTACGCTCCCGGGTCCTCCTACGAGCAGTACTTC. The whole variable domain, filled in from reference TRBV19 and TRBJ2-7, reads DGGITQSPKYLFRKEGQNVTLSCEQNLNHDAMYWYRQDPGQGLRLIYYSQIVNDFQKGDIAEGYSVSREKKESFPLTVTSAQKNPTAFYLCASSYAPGSSYEQYFGPGTRLTVT.

J is TRBJ1-4 and V is TRBV5-1; maybe TRBD1 (5 bases). Germline lookup yields CDR1 SGHRS and CDR2 YFSETQ. Trimming removed 1 base from V and 8 bases from J, with 12 bases in between. The CDR3 loop spans 14 amino acids. The CDR3 protein is CASSLSGFGEKLFF. CDR3 DNA sequence: TGCGCCAGCAGCTTGTCAGGGTTTGGGGAAAAACTGTTTTTT.

This chain uses TRBV10-3 with TRBJ1-2, with D uncertain. Germline CDR1 is ENHRY and CDR2 is SYGVKD. CDR3 length: 14 residues. V was shortened by 6 bases and J by 4 bases, with 15 bases between the two germline ends. In DNA form, the CDR3 reads TGTGCCATCAGAGAAGGAACAGAAATCTATGGCTACACCTTC. It codes for CAIREGTEIYGYTF.

The V call is TRBV7-9, the J call TRBJ1-1; 10 bases line up with TRBD1. Germline CDR1 reads SEHNR; CDR2 reads FQNEAQ (reference sequence). There are 16 residues in the CDR3. Trimming at V came to 1 base and at J to 5 bases, leaving 7 bases not matched to a gene. The CDR3 reads CASSLGPGTGATEAFF. The CDR3 bases are TGTGCCAGCAGCTTAGGCCCCGGGACAGGGGCTACTGAAGCTTTCTTT.

The V and J genes are TRBV5-4 and TRBJ1-6, with 8 bases identical to TRBD1. Trimming removed 3 bases from V and 13 bases from J; junction bases left unmatched: 6. Germline CDR1 and CDR2: SGHNT and YYREEE (reference sequence). The CDR3 is made up of 13 amino acids. CDR3 nucleotides: TGTGCCAGCAGCTCCGGACAGGGAACCCCCCTCCACTTT. It codes for CASSSGQGTPLHF. The full variable domain, in which reference TRBV5-4 and TRBJ1-6 provide the parts outside the CDR3, is ETGVTQSPTHLIKTRGQQVTLRCSSQSGHNTVSWYQQALGQGPQFIFQYYREEENGRGNFPPRFSGLQFPNYSSELNVNALELDDSALYLCASSSGQGTPLHFGNGTRLTVT.

This chain connects TRBV30 to TRBJ2-2, with 7 bases lining up with TRBD1. With 4 bases clipped from V and 2 bases from J, the junction kept 4 bases outside the gene matches. The CDR3 is 14 residues long. Germline V gene lookup returns CDR1 GTSNPN and CDR2 SVGIG (reference sequence). The CDR3, as DNA: TGTGCCTGGACAGGGACAGCCAACACCGGGGAGCTGTTTTTT. Translated: CAWTGTANTGELFF.

The chain employs TRBV5-1 and TRBJ1-1, with 7 bases fitting TRBD1. The ends lost 4 bases at V and 4 bases at J; junction bases unmatched: 4. CDR3 length: 13 residues. Per the germline V gene, CDR1 is SGHRS and CDR2 is YFSETQ. Here the CDR3 DNA reads TGCGCCAGCAGCCGACAGGGAGGCACTGAAGCTTTCTTT. Translated, it gives CASSRQGGTEAFF.

This clone has just one count. The V gene is TRBV28, the J gene TRBJ1-5, with 7 nucleotides matching TRBD1. V shed 1 base, J shed 4 bases, and the junction held 7 bases outside the gene matches. The length of the CDR3 is 16 residues. Per the germline V gene, CDR1 is MDHEN and CDR2 is SYDVKM. CDR3 residues: CASSLSGGPGNQPQHF. The CDR3 coding sequence is TGTGCCAGCAGTTTATCAGGGGGACCAGGAAATCAGCCCCAGCATTTT. Complete variable domain (other parts from reference TRBV28 and TRBJ1-5): DVKVTQSSRYLVKRTGEKVFLECVQDMDHENMFWYRQDPGLGLRLIYFSYDVKMKEKGDIPEGYSVSREKKERFSLILESASTNQTSMYLCASSLSGGPGNQPQHFGDGTRLSIL.

This chain links TRBV7-6 with TRBJ2-2; a possible D gene is TRBD1 (6 bases). The CDR3 covers 13 residues. Germline V gives CDR1 SGHVS, CDR2 FNYEAQ. V shed 7 bases and J shed 8 bases, with 14 bases lying between them. The CDR3 DNA sequence: TGTGCCAGCACCAGGACAGTTAATGGGGAGCTGTTTTTT. Translation gives CASTRTVNGELFF.

The chain couples TRBV4-2 to TRBJ2-2; no firm D call. In germline, CDR1 is LGHNA, CDR2 YNFKEQ. The CDR3 runs 15 residues. V was clipped by 4 bases and J by 0 bases, with 9 bases between them. As DNA, the CDR3 is TGTGCCAGCAGCCCGACACCGACGAACACCGGGGAGCTGTTTTTT. Translation gives CASSPTPTNTGELFF.

This clone was counted once. The chain has TRBV27 and TRBJ1-1, with 7 bases fitting TRBD1. The CDR3 is made up of 14 amino acids. The V gene end was trimmed by 5 bases and the J gene end by 2 bases; junction bases not matched to a gene: 5. Germline V gene lookup returns CDR1 MNHEY and CDR2 SMNVEV (reference sequence). In DNA form, the CDR3 reads TGTGCCAGCAGTCGACAGGGCCTTAACACTGAAGCTTTCTTT. Encoded protein: CASSRQGLNTEAFF.

V is TRBV30 and J is TRBJ2-7; 11 bases agree with TRBD1. With 5 bases clipped from V and 4 bases from J, the junction kept 7 bases outside the gene matches. Germline CDR1 reads GTSNPN; CDR2 reads SVGIG (reference sequence). The CDR3 contains 14 residues. The DNA of the CDR3 is TGTGCCTGGGGTACCGGGACAGGGGGTTACGAGCAGTACTTC. It is translated as CAWGTGTGGYEQYF.

This chain uses TRBV10-3 with TRBJ2-1; 11 bases line up with TRBD2. CDR1 and CDR2 from the germline V gene are ENHRY and SYGVKD. The CDR3 length is 16 residues. V lost 0 bases and J lost 8; bases outside the gene matches: 6. CDR3 loop: CAISESLAGGGDEQFF. CDR3 bases: TGTGCCATCAGTGAGTCTTTAGCGGGAGGGGGCGATGAGCAGTTCTTC.

The chain has TRBV6-5 and TRBJ2-3, with D uncertain. Trimming left V 2 bases short and J 0 bases short, with 6 bases between. There are 14 residues in the CDR3. Looked up from germline, CDR1 is MNHEY and CDR2 is SVGAGI. The CDR3 is CASSYGVSTDTQYF. CDR3 coding DNA: TGTGCCAGCAGTTACGGAGTTAGCACAGATACGCAGTATTTT.